The 11 T cell receptor beta chains below were found in one sample sequenced in a study of control samples from healthy donors and cancer patients. Assay used: immunoSEQ multiplex PCR; TCRdb lists only in-frame clones, some missing. Of roughly 120,000 clones listed, around 92% are singletons. Sequencing was performed on blood. The receptors were gathered from a man aged 45-65 years in good health.

J is TRBJ2-7 and V is TRBV11-2; 7 bases align to TRBD1. With 2 bases clipped from V and 5 bases from J, the junction kept 6 bases outside the gene matches. Germline-derived CDR1 and CDR2 are SGHAT and FQNNGV. There are 14 residues in the CDR3. CDR3 in DNA: TGTGCCAGCAGCTTAATACAGGGGAACCACGAGCAGTACTTC. This codes for CASSLIQGNHEQYF.

The chain combines TRBV12-3 or TRBV12-4 with TRBJ2-3; maybe TRBD2 (5 bases). The CDR3 has 12 amino acids. V lost 7 bases to trimming and J lost 1 base, with 6 bases between them. This CDR3 is CASTGGTDTQYF. The CDR3 region has the DNA TGTGCCAGCACCGGGGGCACAGATACGCAGTATTTT.

Only a few counts were recorded for this clone. V is TRBV3-1 (or the pseudogene TRBV3-2) and J is TRBJ1-3, with a possible D match to TRBD1 (6 bases). With 6 bases removed from V and 4 bases from J, the gap between germline ends came to 16 bases. The CDR3 has 15 amino acids. Germline CDR1 is LGHDT and CDR2 is YNNKEL (reference sequence). The CDR3 bases are TGTGCCAGCAGTTCTGGGCAGGGGTTAGGAAACACCATATATTTT. Translating it yields CASSSGQGLGNTIYF.

CDR3 region: CASSADKYTEAFF. DNA of the CDR3: TGTGCCAGCAGCGCCGACAAATACACTGAAGCTTTCTTT. The V and J genes are TRBV9 and TRBJ1-1; D gene ambiguous. The CDR3 has 13 amino acids. The V gene lost 3 bases and the J gene lost 3 bases, with 9 bases spanning the gap. Germline V gene data show CDR1 as SGDLS and CDR2 as YYNGEE.

The chain's CDR3 is CASSWGAREPQHF. Here the CDR3 DNA reads TGTGCCAGCAGCTGGGGGGCCCGAGAGCCCCAGCATTTT. The chain links TRBV6-2 or TRBV6-3 to TRBJ1-5; D perhaps matches TRBD1 (6 bases). This CDR3 has 13 residues. Trimming removed 6 bases at V and 8 bases at J, with 14 bases between. The V gene's germline CDR1 is MNHEY and CDR2 SVGEGT.

This clone showed up just once. The chain carries TRBV5-4 and TRBJ2-3, with D possibly TRBD1 on 5 matching bases. Germline CDR1 is SGHNT and CDR2 is YYREEE (reference sequence). The CDR3 totals 15 residues. Trimming pared 4 bases from V and 1 base from J, leaving 13 bases between. In nucleotides, the CDR3 is TGTGCCAGCAGCGTCGACAGTTCCGGCACAGATACGCAGTATTTT. Translation: CASSVDSSGTDTQYF.

This clone was recorded once. The chain has TRBV27 and TRBJ2-3; D may be TRBD2 (6 bases). The germline V gene encodes CDR1 MNHEY and CDR2 SMNVEV (reference sequence). Deletions cut 3 bases from V and 9 bases from J, with 19 bases between. The CDR3 has 15 residues. This CDR3 reads CASSFLPGRSETQYF. The CDR3 DNA sequence: TGTGCCAGCAGTTTCCTCCCCGGGAGAAGTGAAACGCAGTATTTT.

This sequence joins TRBV18 and TRBJ1-2; D ambiguous. The CDR3 contains 15 residues. Germline V CDR1 and CDR2: KGHSH, LQKENI. Trimming cost V 0 bases and J 3 bases, with 11 bases left between them. DNA for the CDR3: TGTGCCAGCTCACCACCTTCGGGAACCCACTATGGCTACACCTTC. This sequence encodes CASSPPSGTHYGYTF.

This clone showed up just a few times. This chain links TRBV30 with TRBJ2-7; the D gene could be TRBD1 or TRBD2 (5 bases each). The CDR3 totals 13 residues. CDR1 is GTSNPN, CDR2 SVGIG, per germline (reference sequence). Trimming removed 3 bases at V and 4 bases at J, with 13 bases between. CDR3 bases: TGTGCCTGGAGCCCCGGGACGGTGTACGAGCAGTACTTC. As protein: CAWSPGTVYEQYF.

This chain connects TRBV11-2 to TRBJ2-3, with a tentative D call TRBD2 (7 bases). There are 17 residues in the CDR3. The germline V gene has CDR1 SGHAT and CDR2 FQNNGV. The ends were cut back, 1 base at V and 0 bases at J, with 14 bases in the middle. CDR3 sequence reads: CASSLGARGPSTDTQYF. DNA of the CDR3: TGTGCCAGCAGCTTAGGGGCGCGGGGGCCTAGCACAGATACGCAGTATTTT.

Note on this clone: Within the sample, other DNA sequences also encode this same CDR3. J is TRBJ1-6 and V is TRBV5-1; TRBD1 might be the D (6 bases). The V end was cut by 4 bases, the J end by 4 bases, with 9 bases between. Per germline, CDR1 SGHRS and CDR2 YFSETQ. This CDR3 has 14 amino acids. CDR3 DNA: TGCGCCAGCAGCCCAGGACAGTATAATTCACCCCTCCACTTT. It is translated as CASSPGQYNSPLHF.